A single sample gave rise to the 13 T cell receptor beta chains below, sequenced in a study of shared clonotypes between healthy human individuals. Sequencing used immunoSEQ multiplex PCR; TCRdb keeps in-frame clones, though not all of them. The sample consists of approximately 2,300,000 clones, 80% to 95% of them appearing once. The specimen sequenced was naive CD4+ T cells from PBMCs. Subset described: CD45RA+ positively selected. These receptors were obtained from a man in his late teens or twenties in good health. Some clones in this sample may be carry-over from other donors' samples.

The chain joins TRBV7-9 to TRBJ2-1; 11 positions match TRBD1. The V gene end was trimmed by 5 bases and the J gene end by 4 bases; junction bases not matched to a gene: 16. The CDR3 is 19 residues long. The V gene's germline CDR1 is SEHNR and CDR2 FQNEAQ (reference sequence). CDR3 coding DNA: TGTGCCAGCAGCATAAGGGCCTGGGACAGGGGGAGTGGGTACAATGAGCAGTTCTTC. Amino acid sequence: CASSIRAWDRGSGYNEQFF.

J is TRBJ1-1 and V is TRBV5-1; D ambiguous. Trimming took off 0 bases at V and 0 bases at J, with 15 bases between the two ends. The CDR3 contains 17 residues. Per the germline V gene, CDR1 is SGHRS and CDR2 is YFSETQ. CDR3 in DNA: TGCGCCAGCAGCTTGGGGGCTGCAACCAACATGAACACTGAAGCTTTCTTT. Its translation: CASSLGAATNMNTEAFF.

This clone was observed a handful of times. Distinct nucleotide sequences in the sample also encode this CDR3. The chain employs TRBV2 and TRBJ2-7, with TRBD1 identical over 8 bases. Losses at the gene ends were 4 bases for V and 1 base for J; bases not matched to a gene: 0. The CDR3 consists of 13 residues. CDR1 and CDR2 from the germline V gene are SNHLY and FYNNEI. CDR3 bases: TGTGCCAGCAGTGGGGACAGGTCCTACGAGCAGTACTTC. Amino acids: CASSGDRSYEQYF. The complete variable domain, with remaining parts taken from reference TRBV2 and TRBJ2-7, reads EPEVTQTPSHQVTQMGQEVILRCVPISNHLYFYWYRQILGQKVEFLVSFYNNEISEKSEIFDDQFSVERPDGSNFTLKIRSTKLEDSAMYFCASSGDRSYEQYFGPGTRLTVT.

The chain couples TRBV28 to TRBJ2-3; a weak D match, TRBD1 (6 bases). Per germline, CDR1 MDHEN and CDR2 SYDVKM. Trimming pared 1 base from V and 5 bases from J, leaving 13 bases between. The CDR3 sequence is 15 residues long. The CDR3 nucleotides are TGTGCCAGCAGTTTATTAGTCCAGGGGAAAGATACGCAGTATTTT. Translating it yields CASSLLVQGKDTQYF.

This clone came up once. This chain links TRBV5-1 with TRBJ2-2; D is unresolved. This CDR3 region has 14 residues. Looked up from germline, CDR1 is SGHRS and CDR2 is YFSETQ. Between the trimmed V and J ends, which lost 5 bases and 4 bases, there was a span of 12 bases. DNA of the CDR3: TGCGCCAGCAGACCGCCGGGCACCACCGGGGAGCTGTTTTTT. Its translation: CASRPPGTTGELFF.

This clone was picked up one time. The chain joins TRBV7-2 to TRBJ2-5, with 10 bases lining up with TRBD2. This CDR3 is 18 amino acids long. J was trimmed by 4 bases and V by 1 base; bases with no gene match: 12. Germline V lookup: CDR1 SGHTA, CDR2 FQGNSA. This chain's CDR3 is CASSLGRLAGAVGETQYF. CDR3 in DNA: TGTGCCAGCAGCTTAGGTCGGCTAGCGGGAGCTGTTGGAGAGACCCAGTACTTC.

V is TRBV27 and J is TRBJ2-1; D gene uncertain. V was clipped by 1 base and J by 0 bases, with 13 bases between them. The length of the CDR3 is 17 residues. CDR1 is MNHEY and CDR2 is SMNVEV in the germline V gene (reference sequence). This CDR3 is CASSLLVSSLSYNEQFF. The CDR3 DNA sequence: TGTGCCAGCAGTTTATTGGTCTCGTCCCTCTCCTACAATGAGCAGTTCTTC.

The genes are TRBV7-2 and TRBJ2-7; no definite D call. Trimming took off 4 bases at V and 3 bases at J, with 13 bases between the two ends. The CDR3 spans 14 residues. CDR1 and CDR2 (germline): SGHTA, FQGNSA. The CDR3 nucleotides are TGTGCCAGCAGCTCGGGCAGAGCTTTCTACGAGCAGTACTTC. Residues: CASSSGRAFYEQYF.

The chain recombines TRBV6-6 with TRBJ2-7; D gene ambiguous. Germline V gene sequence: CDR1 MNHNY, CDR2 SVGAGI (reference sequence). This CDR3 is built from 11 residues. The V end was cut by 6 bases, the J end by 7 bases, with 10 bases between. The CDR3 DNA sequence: TGTGCCAGCAGCAAGAACCTTGAGCAGTACTTC. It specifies CASSKNLEQYF.

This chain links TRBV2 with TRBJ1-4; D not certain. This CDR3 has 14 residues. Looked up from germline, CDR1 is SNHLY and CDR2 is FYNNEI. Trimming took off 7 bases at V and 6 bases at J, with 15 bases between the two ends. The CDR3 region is CASTLERVDEKLFF. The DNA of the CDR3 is TGTGCCAGCACCTTGGAAAGGGTTGATGAAAAACTGTTTTTT.

The CDR3 protein is CASSGAGTGLFF. As DNA, the CDR3 is TGTGCCAGCAGCGGAGCCGGGACAGGGTTGTTCTTC. The V call is TRBV11-3, the J call TRBJ2-1; 9 bases map to TRBD1. CDR1 is SGHNT and CDR2 is YENEEA in the germline V gene. CDR3 length: 12 amino acids. V shed 5 bases and J 15 bases; nucleotides not matched to a gene: 8.

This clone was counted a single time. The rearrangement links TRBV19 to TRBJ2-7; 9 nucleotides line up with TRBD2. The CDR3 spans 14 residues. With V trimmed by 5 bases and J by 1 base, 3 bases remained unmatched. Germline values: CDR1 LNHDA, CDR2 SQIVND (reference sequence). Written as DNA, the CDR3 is TGTGCCAGTAGTGTTAGCGGGAGTTCCTACGAGCAGTACTTC. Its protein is CASSVSGSSYEQYF.

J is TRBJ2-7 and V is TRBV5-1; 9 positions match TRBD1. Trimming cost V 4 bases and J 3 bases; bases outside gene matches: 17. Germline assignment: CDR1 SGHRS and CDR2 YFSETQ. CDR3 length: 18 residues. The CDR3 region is CASSPSRGGGTGFYEQYF. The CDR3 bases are TGCGCCAGCAGCCCGTCACGAGGGGGCGGGACAGGGTTCTACGAGCAGTACTTC.